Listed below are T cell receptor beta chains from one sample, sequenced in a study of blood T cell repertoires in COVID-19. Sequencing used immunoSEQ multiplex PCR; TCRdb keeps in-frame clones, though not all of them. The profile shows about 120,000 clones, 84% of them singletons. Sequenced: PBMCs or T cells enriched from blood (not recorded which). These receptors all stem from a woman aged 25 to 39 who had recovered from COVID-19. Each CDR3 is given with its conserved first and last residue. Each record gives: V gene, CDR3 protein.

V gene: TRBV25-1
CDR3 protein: CASSERRTTYSYNEQFF

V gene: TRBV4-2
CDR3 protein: CASSQGLAGAVGELFF

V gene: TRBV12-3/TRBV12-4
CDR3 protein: CASSPSAGELFF

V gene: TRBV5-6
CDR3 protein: CASSLFRGAYTGELFF

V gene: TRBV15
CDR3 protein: CATSRDPGQGAGGNQPQHF

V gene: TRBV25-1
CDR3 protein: CASSELGGFYEQYF

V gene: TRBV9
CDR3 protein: CASSVGTGGSYNSPLHF

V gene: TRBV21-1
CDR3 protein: CASSKTGDQPQHF

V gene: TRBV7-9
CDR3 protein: CASSLSVSSSGNTIYF

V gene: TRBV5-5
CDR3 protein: CASSWGQMNTEAFF

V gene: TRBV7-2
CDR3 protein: CASSSRPPRGGWEQYF